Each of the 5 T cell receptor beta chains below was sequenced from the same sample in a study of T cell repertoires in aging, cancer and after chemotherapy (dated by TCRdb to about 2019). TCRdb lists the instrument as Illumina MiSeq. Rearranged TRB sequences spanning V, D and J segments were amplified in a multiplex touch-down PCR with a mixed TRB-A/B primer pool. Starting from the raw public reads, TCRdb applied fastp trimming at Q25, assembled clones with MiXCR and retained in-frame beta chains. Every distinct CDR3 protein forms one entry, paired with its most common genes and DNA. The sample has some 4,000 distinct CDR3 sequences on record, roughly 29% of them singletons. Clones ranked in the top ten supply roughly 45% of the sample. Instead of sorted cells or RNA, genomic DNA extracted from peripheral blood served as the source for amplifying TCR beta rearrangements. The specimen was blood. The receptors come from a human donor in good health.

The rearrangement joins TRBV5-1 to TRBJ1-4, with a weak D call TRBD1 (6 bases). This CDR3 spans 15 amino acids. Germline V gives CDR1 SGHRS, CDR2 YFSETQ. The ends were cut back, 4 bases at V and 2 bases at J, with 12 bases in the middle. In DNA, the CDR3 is TGCGCCAGCAGCATAGGGACAACTACTAATGAAAAACTGTTTTTT. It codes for CASSIGTTTNEKLFF.

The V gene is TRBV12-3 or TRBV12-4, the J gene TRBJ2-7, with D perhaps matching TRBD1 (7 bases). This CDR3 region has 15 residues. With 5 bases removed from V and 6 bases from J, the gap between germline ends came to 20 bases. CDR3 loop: CASSLRDRATSEQYF. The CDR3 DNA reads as TGTGCCAGCAGTCTAAGAGACAGGGCGACTAGCGAGCAGTACTTC.

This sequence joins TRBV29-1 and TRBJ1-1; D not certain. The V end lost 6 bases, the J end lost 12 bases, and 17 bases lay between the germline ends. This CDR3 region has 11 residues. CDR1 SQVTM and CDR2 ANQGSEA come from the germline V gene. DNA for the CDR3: TGCAGCGTGGCGGATGGGAGGGATACTTTCTTT. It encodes CSVADGRDTFF.

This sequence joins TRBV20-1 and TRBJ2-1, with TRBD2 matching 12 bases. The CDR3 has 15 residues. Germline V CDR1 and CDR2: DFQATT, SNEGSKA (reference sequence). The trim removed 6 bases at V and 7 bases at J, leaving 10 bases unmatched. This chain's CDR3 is CSATLAGGAANEQFF. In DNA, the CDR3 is TGCAGTGCGACTCTAGCGGGAGGGGCGGCAAATGAGCAGTTCTTC.

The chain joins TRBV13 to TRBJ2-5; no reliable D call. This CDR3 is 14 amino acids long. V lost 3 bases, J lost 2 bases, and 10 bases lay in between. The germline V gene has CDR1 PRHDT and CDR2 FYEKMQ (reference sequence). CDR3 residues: CASSFGFTQETQYF. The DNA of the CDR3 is TGTGCCAGCAGCTTCGGGTTCACGCAAGAGACCCAGTACTTC.